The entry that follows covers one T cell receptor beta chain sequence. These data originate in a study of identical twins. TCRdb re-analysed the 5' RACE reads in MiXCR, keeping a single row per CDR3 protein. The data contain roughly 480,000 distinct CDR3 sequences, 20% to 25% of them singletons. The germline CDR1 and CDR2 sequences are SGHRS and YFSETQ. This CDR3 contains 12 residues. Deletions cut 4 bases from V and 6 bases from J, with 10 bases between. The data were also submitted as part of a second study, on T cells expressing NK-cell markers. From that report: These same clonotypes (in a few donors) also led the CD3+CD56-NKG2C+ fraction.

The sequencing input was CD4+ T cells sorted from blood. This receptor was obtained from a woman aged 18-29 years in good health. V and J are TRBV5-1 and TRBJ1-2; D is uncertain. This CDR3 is CASSGIGNGYTF. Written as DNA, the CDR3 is TGCGCCAGCAGCGGCATAGGGAATGGCTACACCTTC.